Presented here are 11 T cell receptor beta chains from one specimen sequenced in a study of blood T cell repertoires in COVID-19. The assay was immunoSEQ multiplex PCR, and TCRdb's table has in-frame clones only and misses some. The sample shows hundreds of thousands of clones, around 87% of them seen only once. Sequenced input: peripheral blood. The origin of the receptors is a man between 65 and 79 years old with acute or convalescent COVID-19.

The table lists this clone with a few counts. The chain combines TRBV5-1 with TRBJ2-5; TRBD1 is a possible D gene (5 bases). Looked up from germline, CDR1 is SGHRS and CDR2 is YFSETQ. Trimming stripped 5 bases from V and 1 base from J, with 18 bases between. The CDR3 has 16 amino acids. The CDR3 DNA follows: TGCGCCAGCAGTCAGGGAATACGACAGCCCCAAGAGACCCAGTACTTC. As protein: CASSQGIRQPQETQYF. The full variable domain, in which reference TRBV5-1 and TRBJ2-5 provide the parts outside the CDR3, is KAGVTQTPRYLIKTRGQQVTLSCSPISGHRSVSWYQQTPGQGLQFLFEYFSETQRNKGNFPGRFSGRQFSNSRSEMNVSTLELGDSALYLCASSQGIRQPQETQYFGPGTRLLVL.

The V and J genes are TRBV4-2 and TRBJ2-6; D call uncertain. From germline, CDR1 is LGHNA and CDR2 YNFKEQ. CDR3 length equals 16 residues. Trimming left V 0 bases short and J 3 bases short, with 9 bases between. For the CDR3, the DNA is TGTGCCAGCAGCCAAGATCTGACTGGTGGGGCCAACGTCCTGACTTTC. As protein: CASSQDLTGGANVLTF.

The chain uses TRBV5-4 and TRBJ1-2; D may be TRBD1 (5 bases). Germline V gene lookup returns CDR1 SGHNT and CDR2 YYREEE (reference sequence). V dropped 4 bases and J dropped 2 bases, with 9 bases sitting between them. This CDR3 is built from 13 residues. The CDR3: CASSARQNYGYTF. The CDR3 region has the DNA TGTGCCAGCAGCGCCCGACAGAACTATGGCTACACCTTC.

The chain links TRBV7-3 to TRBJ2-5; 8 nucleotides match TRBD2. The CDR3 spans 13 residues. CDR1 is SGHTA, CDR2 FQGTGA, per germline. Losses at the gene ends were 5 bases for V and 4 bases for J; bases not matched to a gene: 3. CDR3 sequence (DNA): TGTGCCAGCAGCCCACGGGGGGGAGAGACCCAGTACTTC. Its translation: CASSPRGGETQYF.

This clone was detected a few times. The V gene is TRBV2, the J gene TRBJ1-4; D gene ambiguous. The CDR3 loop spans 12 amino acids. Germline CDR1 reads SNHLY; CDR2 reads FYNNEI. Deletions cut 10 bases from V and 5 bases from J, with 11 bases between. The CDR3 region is CAIPGQNEKLFF. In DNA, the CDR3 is TGTGCCATCCCTGGTCAGAATGAAAAACTGTTTTTT.

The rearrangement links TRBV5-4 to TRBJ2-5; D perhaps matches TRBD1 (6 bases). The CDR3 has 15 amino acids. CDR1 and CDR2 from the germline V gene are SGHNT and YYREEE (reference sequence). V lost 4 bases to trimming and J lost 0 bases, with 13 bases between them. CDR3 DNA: TGTGCCAGCAGCGTGGGACACCTCAACCAAGAGACCCAGTACTTC. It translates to CASSVGHLNQETQYF.

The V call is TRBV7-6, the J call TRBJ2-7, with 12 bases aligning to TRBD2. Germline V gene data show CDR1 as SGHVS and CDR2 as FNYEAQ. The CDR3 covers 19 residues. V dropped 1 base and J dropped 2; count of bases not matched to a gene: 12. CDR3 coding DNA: TGTGCCAGCAGCTTAGTTGCGACTAGCGGGAGTTCGGGGACCTACGAGCAGTACTTC. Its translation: CASSLVATSGSSGTYEQYF.

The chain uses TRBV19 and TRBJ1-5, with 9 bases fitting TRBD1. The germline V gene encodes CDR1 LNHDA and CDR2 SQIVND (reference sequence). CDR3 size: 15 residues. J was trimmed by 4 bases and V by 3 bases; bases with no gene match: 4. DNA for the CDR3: TGTGCCAGTAGTATCGGGACAGGGTGGAATCAGCCCCAGCATTTT. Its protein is CASSIGTGWNQPQHF.

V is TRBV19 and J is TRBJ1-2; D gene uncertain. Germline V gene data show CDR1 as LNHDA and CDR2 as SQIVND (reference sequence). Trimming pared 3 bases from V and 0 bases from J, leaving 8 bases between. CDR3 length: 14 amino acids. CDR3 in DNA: TGTGCCAGTAGTATTTTCGCAGCTAACTATGGCTACACCTTC. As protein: CASSIFAANYGYTF.

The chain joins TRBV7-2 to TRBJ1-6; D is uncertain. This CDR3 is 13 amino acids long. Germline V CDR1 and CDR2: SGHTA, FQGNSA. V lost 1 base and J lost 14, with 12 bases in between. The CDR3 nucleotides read TGTGCCAGCAGCTTAGATACAATTTCCACCCTCCACTTT. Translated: CASSLDTISTLHF. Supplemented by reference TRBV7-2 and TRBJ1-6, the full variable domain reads GAGVSQSPSNKVTEKGKDVELRCDPISGHTALYWYRQSLGQGLEFLIYFQGNSAPDKSGLPSDRFSAERTGGSVSTLTIQRTQQEDSAVYLCASSLDTISTLHFGNGTRLTVT.

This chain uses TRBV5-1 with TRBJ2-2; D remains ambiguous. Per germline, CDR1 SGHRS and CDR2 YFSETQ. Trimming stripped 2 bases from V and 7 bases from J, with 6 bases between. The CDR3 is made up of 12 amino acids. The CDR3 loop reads CASSFSFGELFF. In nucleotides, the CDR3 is TGCGCCAGCAGCTTCTCCTTCGGGGAGCTGTTTTTT.